One and the same sample provided the 18 T cell receptor beta chains below, sequenced in a study of T cell changes during pregnancy in multiple sclerosis. Generated by immunoSEQ multiplex PCR, the TCRdb table keeps only in-frame clones and is missing some. Among 60,000 to 90,000 clones listed, approximately 94% were seen once. This specimen consisted of peripheral blood, obtained after pregnancy. These receptors originate from a female donor in good health, enrolled as a control in a pregnancy study.

The gene calls are TRBV5-1 and TRBJ1-4; D perhaps matches TRBD1 (6 bases). CDR1 is SGHRS and CDR2 is YFSETQ in the germline V gene. Trimming removed 4 bases from V and 0 bases from J, with 10 bases in between. This CDR3 is built from 15 residues. As DNA, the CDR3 is TGCGCCAGCAGCCAGACAGGCTCAACTAATGAAAAACTGTTTTTT. The encoded protein is CASSQTGSTNEKLFF.

This clone came up once. V gene TRBV15 combines with J gene TRBJ2-7; D possibly corresponds to TRBD2 (7 bases). Germline-derived CDR1 and CDR2 are LNHNV and YYDKDF (reference sequence). Trimming took 4 bases from V and 0 from J, leaving 19 bases between them. CDR3 length: 17 amino acids. DNA of the CDR3: TGTGCCACCAGCACCCTAGGGGGGGGCCCCAGCTCCTACGAGCAGTACTTC. It yields the protein CATSTLGGGPSSYEQYF.

DNA of the CDR3: TGTGCCAGCAGTAGAGCCGGGACTAGCTCCTACGAGCAGTACTTC. It specifies CASSRAGTSSYEQYF. The rearrangement joins TRBV28 to TRBJ2-7, with TRBD2 matching 8 bases. CDR3 length: 15 residues. Germline V gene lookup returns CDR1 MDHEN and CDR2 SYDVKM. J gave up 0 bases and V 5 bases, and 6 bases lay outside the gene matches.

The gene calls are TRBV6-5 and TRBJ1-5; a possible D gene is TRBD1 (6 bases). Looked up from germline, CDR1 is MNHEY and CDR2 is SVGAGI. With 5 bases removed from V and 7 bases from J, the gap between germline ends came to 12 bases. This CDR3 has 13 residues. The chain's CDR3 is CASSGTGWQPQHF. The CDR3 nucleotides read TGTGCCAGCAGTGGAACAGGGTGGCAGCCCCAGCATTTT.

The V gene is TRBV5-1, the J gene TRBJ2-2, with TRBD1 matching over 7 bases. Germline CDR1 SGHRS, CDR2 YFSETQ. V trimming: 3 bases; J trimming: 0 bases; junction bases outside the gene matches: 11. This CDR3 has 18 amino acids. The CDR3 here is CASSYQLSGTANTGELFF. The CDR3 DNA follows: TGCGCCAGCAGCTACCAGTTATCTGGGACAGCGAACACCGGGGAGCTGTTTTTT. Full variable domain (missing parts from reference TRBV5-1 and TRBJ2-2): KAGVTQTPRYLIKTRGQQVTLSCSPISGHRSVSWYQQTPGQGLQFLFEYFSETQRNKGNFPGRFSGRQFSNSRSEMNVSTLELGDSALYLCASSYQLSGTANTGELFFGEGSRLTVL.

The CDR3 nucleotides read TGCGCCAGCATGGGTGGGGAGTACACTGAAGCTTTCTTT. Protein: CASMGGEYTEAFF. The V and J genes are TRBV5-1 and TRBJ1-1; no reliable D call. The CDR3 sequence is 13 residues long. Germline CDR1 and CDR2: SGHRS and YFSETQ. Trimming took 6 bases from V and 3 from J, leaving 12 bases between them. Using reference TRBV5-1 and TRBJ1-1 for the parts outside the CDR3, the full variable domain is KAGVTQTPRYLIKTRGQQVTLSCSPISGHRSVSWYQQTPGQGLQFLFEYFSETQRNKGNFPGRFSGRQFSNSRSEMNVSTLELGDSALYLCASMGGEYTEAFFGQGTRLTVV.

The V gene is TRBV10-3, the J gene TRBJ2-7; weak D call: TRBD1 (6 bases). Germline CDR1 ENHRY, CDR2 SYGVKD. Trimming pared 6 bases from V and 2 bases from J, leaving 11 bases between. CDR3 length equals 13 residues. CDR3: CAISRDTPYEQYF. As DNA, the CDR3 is TGTGCCATCAGCCGGGACACACCCTACGAGCAGTACTTC.

This clone was detected only a few times. This rearrangement joins TRBV7-9 to TRBJ2-6; 9 bases match TRBD1. With V trimmed by 6 bases and J by 2 bases, 2 bases remained unmatched. The germline V gene has CDR1 SEHNR and CDR2 FQNEAQ (reference sequence). This CDR3 comprises 15 residues. The CDR3 loop reads CASRRQGAGANVLTF. The CDR3 region has the DNA TGTGCCAGCAGAAGACAGGGGGCTGGGGCCAACGTCCTGACTTTC.

V gene TRBV7-2 combines with J gene TRBJ2-5; 12 nucleotides line up with TRBD1. With 2 bases clipped from V and 5 bases from J, the junction kept 6 bases outside the gene matches. The CDR3 consists of 16 residues. Germline V gene sequence: CDR1 SGHTA, CDR2 FQGNSA. Written as DNA, the CDR3 is TGTGCCAGCAGCTTAAAGGGACAGGGGGCAAGGGAGACCCAGTACTTC. It is translated as CASSLKGQGARETQYF.

The chain combines TRBV7-2 with TRBJ2-5, with TRBD2 matching over 9 bases. The germline gives CDR1 SGHTA, CDR2 FQGNSA. The V segment lost 6 bases and the J segment 4 bases; nucleotides outside the gene matches: 12. There are 16 residues in the CDR3. In nucleotides, the CDR3 is TGTGCCAGCAGTTTAACTTTAGCGGGGGCGAGAGAGACCCAGTACTTC. As protein: CASSLTLAGARETQYF.

The genes are TRBV5-5 and TRBJ1-5, with D possibly matching TRBD1 (5 bases). CDR3 size: 14 residues. Germline V gene sequence: CDR1 SGHKS, CDR2 YYEKEE (reference sequence). V lost 3 bases and J 7 bases, leaving 14 bases between the germline ends. CDR3 DNA: TGTGCCAGCAGCTGGGGATGGGGGGTGCAGCCCCAGCATTTT. Amino acid sequence: CASSWGWGVQPQHF.

This rearrangement joins TRBV10-3 to TRBJ1-2, with D possibly matching TRBD1 (6 bases). Germline V gene sequence: CDR1 ENHRY, CDR2 SYGVKD. The CDR3 spans 17 residues. Trimming removed 2 bases from V and 8 bases from J, with 24 bases in between. As DNA, the CDR3 is TGTGCCATCAGTGAGCCCGACACAGGGATCGCCCCGGAAGGCTACACCTTC. Translation gives CAISEPDTGIAPEGYTF.

The chain links TRBV28 to TRBJ2-7; TRBD1 is a possible D gene (5 bases). In germline, CDR1 is MDHEN, CDR2 SYDVKM. The CDR3 is made up of 14 amino acids. Trimming cost V 3 bases and J 2 bases, with 11 bases left between them. The chain's CDR3 is CASSFVGQTYEQYF. CDR3 nucleotides: TGTGCCAGCAGTTTTGTGGGGCAGACCTACGAGCAGTACTTC.

The chain uses TRBV4-2 and TRBJ1-1, with TRBD1 matching over 8 bases. The CDR3 has 16 residues. The junction had 8 bases not matched to a gene; V was cut back by 0 bases and J by 5 bases. Germline V gene data show CDR1 as LGHNA and CDR2 as YNFKEQ. This chain's CDR3 is CASSQDRTGFYTEAFF. The CDR3 DNA is TGTGCCAGCAGCCAAGATAGGACAGGGTTTTATACTGAAGCTTTCTTT.

Only one count was recorded for this clone. The chain recombines TRBV19 with TRBJ2-7; TRBD1 matches at 8 bases. Germline V gene lookup returns CDR1 LNHDA and CDR2 SQIVND (reference sequence). The junction had 7 bases not matched to a gene; V was cut back by 5 bases and J by 4 bases. This CDR3 contains 14 residues. As DNA, the CDR3 is TGTGCCAGTAGTCTCGGGCAGGGGGCTTACGAGCAGTACTTC. Encoded protein: CASSLGQGAYEQYF. The variable domain in full, with the rest retrieved from reference TRBV19 and TRBJ2-7, is DGGITQSPKYLFRKEGQNVTLSCEQNLNHDAMYWYRQDPGQGLRLIYYSQIVNDFQKGDIAEGYSVSREKKESFPLTVTSAQKNPTAFYLCASSLGQGAYEQYFGPGTRLTVT.

This clone has just one count. The chain is built from TRBV5-1 and TRBJ2-5; 13 nucleotides line up with TRBD2. The CDR3 runs to 16 residues. Losses at the gene ends were 4 bases for V and 1 base for J; bases not matched to a gene: 4. The germline CDR1 and CDR2 sequences are SGHRS and YFSETQ. CDR3 DNA sequence: TGCGCCAGCAGCGGGAGGACTAGCGGGAGCCAAGAGACCCAGTACTTC. Translated: CASSGRTSGSQETQYF.

This chain connects TRBV9 to TRBJ2-2, with D possibly TRBD2 on 5 matching bases. Germline CDR1 SGDLS, CDR2 YYNGEE. The CDR3 runs to 12 residues. V was clipped by 3 bases and J by 6 bases, with 6 bases between them. The DNA of the CDR3 is TGTGCCAGCAGCGCCGGGGCCGGGGAGCTGTTTTTT. Its translation: CASSAGAGELFF.

This clone was counted a few times. The gene calls are TRBV30 and TRBJ1-1, with D possibly TRBD1 on 6 matching bases. V was trimmed by 0 bases and J by 8 bases, leaving 10 bases between them. The CDR3 is 12 amino acids. CDR1 is GTSNPN and CDR2 is SVGIG in the germline V gene (reference sequence). CDR3 residues: CAWSVQGQEAFF. The CDR3 DNA sequence: TGTGCCTGGAGTGTACAGGGCCAAGAAGCTTTCTTT.